What follows are 22 T cell receptor beta chains derived from one specimen sequenced in a study of tumor-infiltrating lymphocytes in primary liver carcinoma. DNA and RNA were both co-extracted from 20-30 mg of bulk tissue that had not been sorted. A constant-region primer served to make TCR beta cDNA from about 530 ng total RNA. Three-round nested multiplex PCR performed with slightly modified ARM-PCR produced the TCR beta libraries. A C-beta reverse primer and TRBV1-TRBV30 forward primers served in each of the first two PCR rounds, at about 10 cycles apiece. TCRdb analysed the multiplex PCR reads with MiXCR anew, one entry per CDR3 protein. The data hold 50,000 to 70,000 distinct CDR3 sequences, with around 64% observed a single time. Source material: liver tumor tissue from sampling region 2. Subset specified: tumor region T2, inferior pole. Receptor source: a man in his forties with primary liver carcinoma and hepatitis B virus infection.

This clonotype showed up many times. The genes are TRBV11-3 and TRBJ2-7; either TRBD1 or TRBD2 may supply D (6 bases each). Looked up from germline, CDR1 is SGHNT and CDR2 is YENEEA. Trimming stripped 5 bases from V and 1 base from J, with 18 bases between. The CDR3 sequence is 16 residues long. The CDR3 DNA reads as TGTGCCAGCAGCGCCCGCGGGACACTACCTTCCTACGAGCAGTACTTC. This sequence encodes CASSARGTLPSYEQYF.

With respect to this clonotype: The junction does not match germline at one end; this may be a read error. This chain connects TRBV11-2 to TRBJ2-2; D possibly corresponds to TRBD2 (6 bases). The germline V gene has CDR1 SGHAT and CDR2 FQNNGV. The CDR3 is made up of 17 amino acids. CDR3 residues: CASSLAIGGANTGELFF. The DNA for the CDR3 is TGTGCTAGCAGCTTGGCAATTGGAGGGGCGAACACCGGGGAGCTGTTTTTT. The complete variable domain, with remaining parts taken from reference TRBV11-2 and TRBJ2-2, reads EAGVAQSPRYKIIEKRQSVAFWCNPISGHATLYWYQQILGQGPKLLIQFQNNGVVDDSQLPKDRFSAERLKGVDSTLKIQPAKLEDSAVYLCASSLAIGGANTGELFFGEGSRLTVL.

This clonotype was found a few times. V gene TRBV29-1 combines with J gene TRBJ2-1; 7 bases map to TRBD2. CDR3 length: 13 residues. V gave up 5 bases and J gave up 3 bases; unmatched junction bases: 4. In germline, CDR1 is SQVTM, CDR2 ANQGSEA. This CDR3 is CSVRGGGYNEQFF. The CDR3 nucleotides are TGCAGCGTTCGCGGGGGAGGCTACAATGAGCAGTTCTTC.

This chain links TRBV9 with TRBJ2-2; D is perhaps TRBD1 (5 bases). CDR3 length: 15 amino acids. Trimming stripped 0 bases from V and 5 bases from J, with 11 bases between. CDR1 SGDLS and CDR2 YYNGEE come from the germline V gene. DNA of the CDR3: TGTGCCAGCAGCGTAGCAGGGCAGAGAACCGGGGAGCTGTTTTTT. It encodes CASSVAGQRTGELFF.

Concerning this clonotype: The junction and the germline gene differ at one end; a read error may be behind it. The chain joins TRBV29-1 to TRBJ1-1; D possibly corresponds to TRBD1 (6 bases). Germline-derived CDR1 and CDR2 are SQVTM and ANQGSEA. The CDR3 totals 13 residues. CDR3 region: CSVGGHLNTGASF. CDR3 DNA: TGCAGCGTTGGGGGACACCTGAACACTGGAGCTTCCTTT.

As to this clonotype: This likely comes from a read error, as the CDR3 has no conserved phenylalanine or tryptophan at its end. The chain has TRBV10-3 and TRBJ1-2, with a tentative D call TRBD1 (5 bases). This CDR3 spans 13 amino acids. Germline CDR1 ENHRY, CDR2 SYGVKD. The CDR3 nucleotides read TGTGCCATCAGAGTCGACAGAGACTATAGCTACACCTTG. Protein: CAIRVDRDYSYTL.

As for this clonotype: The junction departs from the called germline gene at one end, perhaps through a read error. This chain uses TRBV12-3 or TRBV12-4 with TRBJ2-2; D may correspond to TRBD1 or TRBD2 (5 bases each). The CDR3 loop spans 14 amino acids. Here the CDR3 DNA reads TGTGCCAGCATGGAGACAGCGAACACCGGGGATCTGTTTTTT. Protein sequence: CASMETANTGDLFF.

V usage is TRBV24-1 and J usage is TRBJ2-7, with D possibly matching TRBD2 (5 bases). Germline V gives CDR1 KGHDR, CDR2 SFDVKD. Trimming pared 2 bases from V and 0 bases from J, leaving 13 bases between. The CDR3 is 16 amino acids. This chain's CDR3 is CATSDSGSGHSYEQYF. CDR3 bases: TGTGCCACCAGTGATTCGGGGTCCGGTCACTCCTACGAGCAGTACTTC.

Notes on this clonotype: The junction and the germline gene differ at one end; a read error may be behind it. V and J are TRBV6-5 and TRBJ2-5; TRBD2 matches at 14 bases. This CDR3 comprises 15 residues. From germline, CDR1 is MNHEY and CDR2 SVGAGI. The CDR3: CASMTSGRAQETQYF. CDR3 bases: TGTGCCAGCATGACTAGCGGGAGGGCGCAAGAGACCCAGTATTTC.

The table lists this clonotype with a count of one. The chain links TRBV11-2 to TRBJ1-1; D unresolved. Trimming stripped 5 bases from V and 8 bases from J, with 12 bases between. Germline V CDR1 and CDR2: SGHAT, FQNNGV. The CDR3 is 12 amino acids. CDR3 sequence (DNA): TGTGCCAGCAGCCGTCCCATGCCCGAAGCTTTCTTT. It specifies CASSRPMPEAFF.

About this clonotype itself: The CDR3 end shows no conserved phenylalanine or tryptophan, and so a read error is likely. The chain is built from TRBV11-2 and TRBJ2-7; D gene uncertain. The germline V gene has CDR1 SGHAT and CDR2 FQNNGV. The CDR3 runs 14 residues. The CDR3 spells CAISLTDGAYEQYL. CDR3 sequence (DNA): TGTGCCATCAGCTTAACCGACGGAGCCTACGAGCAGTACCTC.

The V and J genes are TRBV29-1 and TRBJ2-4; 7 bases fit TRBD2. With V trimmed by 1 base and J by 9 bases, 6 bases remained unmatched. This CDR3 is built from 13 residues. In germline, CDR1 is SQVTM, CDR2 ANQGSEA. CDR3 sequence reads: CSVEGGGESIQYF. Written as DNA, the CDR3 is TGCAGCGTTGAAGGGGGGGGAGAAAGCATTCAGTACTTC. The full variable domain, in which reference TRBV29-1 and TRBJ2-4 provide the parts outside the CDR3, is SAVISQKPSRDICQRGTSLTIQCQVDSQVTMMFWYRQQPGQSLTLIATANQGSEATYESGFVIDKFPISRPNLTFSTLTVSNMSPEDSSIYLCSVEGGGESIQYFGAGTRLSVL.

This clonotype was picked up a small number of times. Given a much more abundant clone one base away, this may be a read error. The chain links TRBV6-2 or TRBV6-3 to TRBJ1-1; a weak D match, TRBD1 (6 bases). V shed 8 bases and J shed 4 bases, with 11 bases lying between them. Germline V gene lookup returns CDR1 MNHEY and CDR2 SVGEGT. CDR3 size: 12 residues. The CDR3 here is CASGTRSTEAFF. The CDR3 DNA reads TGTGCCAGCGGGACACGTAGCACTGAAGCTTTCTTT.

This clonotype is medium-sized in the sample. This rearrangement joins TRBV5-4 to TRBJ2-2; a possible D gene is TRBD1 (6 bases). CDR1 and CDR2 (germline): SGHNT, YYREEE (reference sequence). The CDR3 sequence is 15 residues long. V was shortened by 2 bases and J by 5 bases, with 13 bases between the two germline ends. CDR3 nucleotides: TGTGCCAGCAGCTTACAGGGCTTGGGGACCGGGGAGCTGTTTTTT. Its translation is CASSLQGLGTGELFF.

The rearrangement links TRBV6-6 to TRBJ2-7; TRBD2 agrees at 10 bases. The CDR3 loop spans 15 amino acids. V shed 5 bases and J 5 bases; nucleotides not matched to a gene: 9. Germline CDR1 and CDR2: MNHNY and SVGAGI (reference sequence). CDR3 amino acids: CASSQLAGVVDEQYF. CDR3 in DNA: TGTGCCAGCAGTCAGCTAGCGGGAGTGGTGGACGAGCAGTACTTC.

The chain recombines TRBV15 with TRBJ2-2; weak D call: TRBD1 (5 bases). The CDR3 runs to 16 residues. CDR1 is LNHNV and CDR2 is YYDKDF in the germline V gene (reference sequence). V lost 6 bases and J lost 0, with 14 bases in between. Here the CDR3 reads CATSLDKDANTGELFF. CDR3 in DNA: TGTGCCACCAGTCTGGACAAGGACGCGAACACCGGGGAGCTGTTTTTT.

On this clonotype: Compared with germline, one end of the junction differs, possibly owing to a read error. This chain connects TRBV4-2 to TRBJ2-7; 12 bases map to TRBD2. From germline, CDR1 is LGHNA and CDR2 YNFKEQ. This CDR3 region has 17 residues. As DNA, the CDR3 is TGTGTCAGCAGCCAAGCGACTAGCGGGAGAGGTATCCACGAGCAGTACTTC. It is translated as CVSSQATSGRGIHEQYF.

J is TRBJ2-1 and V is TRBV11-2; the D is unclear. The germline V gene has CDR1 SGHAT and CDR2 FQNNGV. Trimming removed 5 bases from V and 8 bases from J, with 16 bases in between. The CDR3 has 14 residues. DNA for the CDR3: TGTGCCAGCAGCCTCCTTCCTTTGGGCTATGAGCAGTTCTTC. Translating gives CASSLLPLGYEQFF. Complete variable domain (other parts from reference TRBV11-2 and TRBJ2-1): EAGVAQSPRYKIIEKRQSVAFWCNPISGHATLYWYQQILGQGPKLLIQFQNNGVVDDSQLPKDRFSAERLKGVDSTLKIQPAKLEDSAVYLCASSLLPLGYEQFFGPGTRLTVL.

Details on this clonotype: One end of the junction is discordant with germline, which a read error may explain. The chain employs TRBV10-3 and TRBJ2-7, with TRBD2 matching 8 bases. The CDR3 sequence is 19 residues long. Germline CDR1 ENHRY, CDR2 SYGVKD. DNA of the CDR3: TGTACCATCATCAAACGATCGGGACTAGGGGGAGGGTTCTCCTACGAGCAGTACTTC. The encoded protein is CTIIKRSGLGGGFSYEQYF.

For this clonotype: A much larger clone lies a single base off, so this may be a read error. The genes are TRBV6-2 or TRBV6-3 and TRBJ2-1; maybe TRBD2 (5 bases). V was cut by 2 bases and J by 9 bases, with 11 bases left in between. The germline V gene has CDR1 MNHEY and CDR2 SVGEGT. The CDR3 extends over 13 amino acids. CDR3 protein: CASSYPRGGEQFF. CDR3 in DNA: TGTGCCAGCAGTTACCCTCGGGGTGGTGAGCAGTTCTTC.

For this clonotype: A much larger clone differs from this one at a single base, so this may be a read error. The V call is TRBV30, the J call TRBJ2-3; D may be TRBD2 (5 bases). The CDR3 runs to 12 residues. The germline CDR1 and CDR2 sequences are GTSNPN and SVGIG (reference sequence). DNA of the CDR3: TGTGCCTGTAGTGTACTAGCAGATACGCAGTATTTT. The encoded protein is CACSVLADTQYF. Using reference TRBV30 and TRBJ2-3 for the parts outside the CDR3, the full variable domain is SQTIHQWPATLVQPVGSPLSLECTVEGTSNPNLYWYRQAAGRGLQLLFYSVGIGQISSEVPQNLSASRPQDRQFILSSKKLLLSDSGFYLCACSVLADTQYFGPGTRLTVL.

Notes on this clonotype: Compared with germline, one end of the junction differs, possibly owing to a read error. The V gene is TRBV28, the J gene TRBJ2-2; D assignment may be TRBD1 or TRBD2 (6 bases each). Germline CDR1 MDHEN, CDR2 SYDVKM. This CDR3 comprises 17 residues. This chain's CDR3 is CVSSSLGGRINTGELFF. The CDR3 DNA is TGTGTCAGCAGTTCTCTAGGGGGGAGGATTAACACCGGGGAGCTGTTTTTT.